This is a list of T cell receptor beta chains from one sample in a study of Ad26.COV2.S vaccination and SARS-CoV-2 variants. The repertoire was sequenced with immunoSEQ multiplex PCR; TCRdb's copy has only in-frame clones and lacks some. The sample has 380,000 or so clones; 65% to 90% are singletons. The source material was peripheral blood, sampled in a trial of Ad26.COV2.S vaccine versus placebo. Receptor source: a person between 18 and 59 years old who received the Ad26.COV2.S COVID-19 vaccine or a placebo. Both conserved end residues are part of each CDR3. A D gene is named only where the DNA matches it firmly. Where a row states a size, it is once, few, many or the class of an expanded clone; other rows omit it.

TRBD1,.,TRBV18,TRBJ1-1,CASSPPGQGVAEAFF,TGTGCCAGCTCACCACCGGGACAGGGAGTCGCTGAAGCTTTCTTT
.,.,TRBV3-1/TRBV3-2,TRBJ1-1,CASSQDWRGTEAFF,TGTGCCAGCAGCCAAGACTGGAGGGGCACTGAAGCTTTCTTT
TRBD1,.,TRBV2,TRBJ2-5,CASSEDRGLGETQYF,TGTGCCAGCAGTGAGGACAGGGGGCTGGGGGAGACCCAGTACTTC
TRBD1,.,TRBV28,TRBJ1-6,CASSGTGYNSPLHF,TGTGCCAGTTCCGGGACAGGGTATAATTCACCCCTCCACTTT
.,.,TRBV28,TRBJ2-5,CASSFRGVGQETQYF,TGTGCCAGCAGTTTCCGCGGGGTGGGACAAGAGACCCAGTACTTC
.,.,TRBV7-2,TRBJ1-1,CASSLPVGPMNTEAFF,TGTGCCAGCAGCTTACCAGTGGGCCCCATGAACACTGAAGCTTTCTTT
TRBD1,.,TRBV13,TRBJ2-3,CASSFRDRGGNTQYF,TGTGCCAGCAGCTTCCGGGACAGGGGTGGGAATACGCAGTATTTT
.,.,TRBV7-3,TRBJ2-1,CASSQTDDPYNEQFF,TGTGCCAGCAGCCAGACGGACGACCCTTACAATGAGCAGTTCTTC
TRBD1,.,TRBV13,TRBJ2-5,CASSPGQLRQETQYF,TGTGCCAGCAGCCCGGGACAGCTAAGACAAGAGACCCAGTACTTC
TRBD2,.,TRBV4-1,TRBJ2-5,CASSPTSSGGLRETQYF,TGCGCCAGCAGCCCGACCTCTAGCGGGGGGCTGCGGGAGACCCAGTACTTC
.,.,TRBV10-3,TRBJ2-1,CAISVGAGKDEQFF,TGTGCCATCAGTGTAGGGGCCGGTAAAGATGAGCAGTTCTTC
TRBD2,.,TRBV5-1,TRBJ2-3,CATKTSGGAGDTQYF,TGCGCCACCAAGACTAGCGGGGGGGCTGGAGATACGCAGTATTTT
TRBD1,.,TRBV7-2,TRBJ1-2,CASSLQGQGSGYTF,TGTGCCAGCAGCTTACAGGGACAGGGGTCAGGCTACACCTTC
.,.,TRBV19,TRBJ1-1,CASSGEGLNEAFF,TGTGCCAGTAGTGGCGAGGGGTTAAATGAAGCTTTCTTT
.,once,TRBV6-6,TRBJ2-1,CASSYSGGGNEQFF,TGTGCCAGCAGTTACTCCGGGGGAGGCAATGAGCAGTTCTTC
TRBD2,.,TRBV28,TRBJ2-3,CASSSSSGITDTQYF,TGTGCCAGCAGTTCCTCTAGCGGAATCACAGATACGCAGTATTTT
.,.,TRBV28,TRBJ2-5,CASTQLVEGPQETQYF,TGTGCCAGCACCCAACTTGTCGAAGGGCCGCAAGAGACCCAGTACTTC
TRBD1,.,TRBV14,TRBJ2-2,CASSQGLRGTGKHGELFF,TGTGCCAGCAGCCAAGGATTAAGAGGGACAGGGAAACACGGGGAGCTGTTTTTT